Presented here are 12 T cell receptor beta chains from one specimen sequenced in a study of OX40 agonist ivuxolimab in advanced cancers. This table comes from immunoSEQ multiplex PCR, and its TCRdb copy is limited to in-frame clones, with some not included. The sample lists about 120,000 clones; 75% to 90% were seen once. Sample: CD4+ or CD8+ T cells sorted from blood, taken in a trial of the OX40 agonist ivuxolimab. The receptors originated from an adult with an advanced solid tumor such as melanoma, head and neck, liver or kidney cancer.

The CDR3 protein is CASSGQMNTEAFF. The CDR3 nucleotides read TGTGCCAGCTCAGGGCAGATGAACACTGAAGCTTTCTTT. This rearrangement joins TRBV18 to TRBJ1-1; D is undetermined. Germline values: CDR1 KGHSH, CDR2 LQKENI. V lost 5 bases, J lost 0 bases, and 7 bases lay in between. The CDR3 covers 13 residues.

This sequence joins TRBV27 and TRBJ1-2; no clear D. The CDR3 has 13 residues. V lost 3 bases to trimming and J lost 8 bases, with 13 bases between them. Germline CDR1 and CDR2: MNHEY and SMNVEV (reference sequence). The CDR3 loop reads CASSLEGLGGYTF. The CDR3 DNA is TGTGCCAGCAGTTTGGAGGGATTGGGGGGCTACACCTTC.

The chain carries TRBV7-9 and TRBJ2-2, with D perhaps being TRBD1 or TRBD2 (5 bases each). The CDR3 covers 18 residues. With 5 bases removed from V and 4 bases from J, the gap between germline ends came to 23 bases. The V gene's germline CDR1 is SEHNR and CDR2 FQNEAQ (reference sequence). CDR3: CASSLPRGVRGATGELFF. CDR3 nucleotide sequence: TGTGCCAGCAGCCTTCCCCGAGGGGTGCGAGGGGCCACCGGGGAGCTGTTTTTT.

CDR3 protein: CAPRQGGPNYGYTF. In DNA form, the CDR3 reads TGTGCCCCGCGGCAGGGCGGCCCTAACTATGGCTACACCTTC. V and J are TRBV21-1 and TRBJ1-2; whether TRBD1, the table's D call, matches the DNA was not checked. TRBV21-1 constitutes a pseudogene. The CDR3 length is 14 residues.

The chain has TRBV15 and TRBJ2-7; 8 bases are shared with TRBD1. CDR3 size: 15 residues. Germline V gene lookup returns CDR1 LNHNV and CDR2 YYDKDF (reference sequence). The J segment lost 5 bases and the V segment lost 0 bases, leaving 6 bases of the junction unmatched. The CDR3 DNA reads TGTGCCACCAGCAGAGACCCCCTGACAGGGGACGAGCAGTACTTC. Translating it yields CATSRDPLTGDEQYF.

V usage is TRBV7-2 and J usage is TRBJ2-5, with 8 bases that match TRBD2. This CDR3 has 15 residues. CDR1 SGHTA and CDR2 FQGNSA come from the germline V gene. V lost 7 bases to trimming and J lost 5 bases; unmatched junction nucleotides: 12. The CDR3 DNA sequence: TGTGCCAGCACGCCGATAGGCCGGGGGGGTGAGACCCAGTACTTC. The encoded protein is CASTPIGRGGETQYF. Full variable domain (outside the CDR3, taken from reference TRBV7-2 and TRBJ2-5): GAGVSQSPSNKVTEKGKDVELRCDPISGHTALYWYRQSLGQGLEFLIYFQGNSAPDKSGLPSDRFSAERTGGSVSTLTIQRTQQEDSAVYLCASTPIGRGGETQYFGPGTRLLVL.

This CDR3 reads CASSLSTALDREKTQYF. The CDR3 DNA reads as TGTGCCAGCAGCTTATCAACAGCCCTAGACAGGGAAAAGACCCAGTACTTC. This chain links TRBV7-2 with TRBJ2-5, with 7 bases aligning to TRBD1. Germline V gene data show CDR1 as SGHTA and CDR2 as FQGNSA. V was pared by 2 bases and J by 6 bases, with 15 bases of the junction left unmatched. The CDR3 runs 17 residues.

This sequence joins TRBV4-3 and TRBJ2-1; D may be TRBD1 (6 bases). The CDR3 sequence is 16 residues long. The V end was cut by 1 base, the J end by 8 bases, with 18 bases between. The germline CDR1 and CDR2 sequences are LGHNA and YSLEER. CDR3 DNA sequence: TGCGCCAGCAGCCAAGTTTACCGACAGGAGGTGTATGAGCAGTTCTTC. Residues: CASSQVYRQEVYEQFF.

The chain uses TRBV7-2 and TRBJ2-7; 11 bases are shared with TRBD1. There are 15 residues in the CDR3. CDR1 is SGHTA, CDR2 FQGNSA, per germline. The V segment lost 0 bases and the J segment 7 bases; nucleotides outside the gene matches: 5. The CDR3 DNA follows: TGTGCCAGCAGCTTAGCGCCGGACAGGGGGCATGAGCAGTACTTC. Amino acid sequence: CASSLAPDRGHEQYF. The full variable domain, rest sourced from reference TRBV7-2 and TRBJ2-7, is GAGVSQSPSNKVTEKGKDVELRCDPISGHTALYWYRQSLGQGLEFLIYFQGNSAPDKSGLPSDRFSAERTGGSVSTLTIQRTQQEDSAVYLCASSLAPDRGHEQYFGPGTRLTVT.

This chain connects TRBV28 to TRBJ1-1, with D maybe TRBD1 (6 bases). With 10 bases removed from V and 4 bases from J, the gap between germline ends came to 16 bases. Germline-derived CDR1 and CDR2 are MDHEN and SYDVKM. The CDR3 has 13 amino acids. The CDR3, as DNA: TGTGCCATCCCCCGGGGGGGGGCCACTGAAGCTTTCTTT. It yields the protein CAIPRGGATEAFF.

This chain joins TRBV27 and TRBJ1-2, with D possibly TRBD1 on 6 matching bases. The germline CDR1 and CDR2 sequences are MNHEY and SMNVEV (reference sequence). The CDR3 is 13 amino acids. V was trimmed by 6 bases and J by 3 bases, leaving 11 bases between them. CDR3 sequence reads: CASSLRGDYGYTF. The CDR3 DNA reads TGTGCCAGCAGCCTCAGGGGAGACTATGGCTACACCTTC.

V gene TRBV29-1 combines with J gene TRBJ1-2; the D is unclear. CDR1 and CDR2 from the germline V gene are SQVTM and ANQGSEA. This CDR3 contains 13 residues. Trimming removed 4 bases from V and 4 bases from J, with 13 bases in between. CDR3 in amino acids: CSVGHPHGYGYTF. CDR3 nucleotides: TGCAGCGTTGGACACCCCCACGGCTATGGCTACACCTTC.